One sample yielded the 31 T cell receptor beta chains listed below, sequenced in a study of a mutant IDH1 vaccine in newly diagnosed glioma. Sample time point: baseline, week 1 (first vaccination visit). The sample's treatment: pre-vaccination baseline after standard-of-care therapy. Libraries were prepared by immunoSEQ multiplex PCR; TCRdb keeps only in-frame clonotypes and omits some of them. The sample includes about 54,000 clones, about 82% seen only once; the top ten take around 21%. The starting material was PBMCs, obtained from a glioma patient treated with radiotherapy, temozolomide or both. Receptors were obtained from a man aged 18 to 29 with glioma.

This clone was recorded a few times. This rearrangement joins TRBV7-9 to TRBJ1-5; 8 nucleotides align to TRBD1. The CDR3 covers 14 residues. Trimming cost V 2 bases and J 7 bases; bases outside gene matches: 4. Germline V gene data show CDR1 as SEHNR and CDR2 as FQNEAQ (reference sequence). The CDR3 DNA is TGTGCCAGCAGCTTACAGGGGGCTGCGCAGCCCCAGCATTTT. It codes for CASSLQGAAQPQHF.

The chain links TRBV30 to TRBJ2-3; D perhaps matches TRBD1 (5 bases). The V end lost 1 base, the J end lost 2 bases, and 13 bases lay between the germline ends. Germline V gene lookup returns CDR1 GTSNPN and CDR2 SVGIG (reference sequence). The CDR3 is 15 amino acids. For the CDR3, the DNA is TGTGCCTGGAGTGGACAGTGGATCTCCACAGATACGCAGTATTTT. Protein: CAWSGQWISTDTQYF.

With regard to this clone: This CDR3 is also generated by other DNA sequences in the sample. V gene TRBV9 combines with J gene TRBJ2-7; D gene uncertain. Looked up from germline, CDR1 is SGDLS and CDR2 is YYNGEE. The CDR3 sequence is 13 residues long. The V gene lost 0 bases and the J gene lost 6 bases, with 10 bases spanning the gap. In DNA form, the CDR3 reads TGTGCCAGCAGCGTAGCTACCTCTTCCGAGCAGTACTTC. Its translation is CASSVATSSEQYF. The full variable domain, with the rest looked up from reference TRBV9 and TRBJ2-7, is DSGVTQTPKHLITATGQRVTLRCSPRSGDLSVYWYQQSLDQGLQFLIQYYNGEERAKGNILERFSAQQFPDLHSELNLSSLELGDSALYFCASSVATSSEQYFGPGTRLTVT.

The chain is built from TRBV7-9 and TRBJ1-2; D gene ambiguous. The CDR3 is 14 residues long. The V end was cut by 3 bases, the J end by 4 bases, with 12 bases between. Per germline, CDR1 SEHNR and CDR2 FQNEAQ (reference sequence). The CDR3 protein is CASSLGNPFYGYTF. As DNA, the CDR3 is TGTGCCAGCAGCTTGGGGAATCCCTTCTATGGCTACACCTTC.

The chain is built from TRBV4-1 and TRBJ1-5; tentative D call: TRBD1 (5 bases). The CDR3 covers 17 residues. Germline V gene data show CDR1 as MGHRA and CDR2 as YSYEKL. Between the trimmed V and J ends, which lost 0 bases and 6 bases, there was a span of 18 bases. The CDR3 nucleotides are TGCGCCAGCAGCCAAGATCGAGGCAGGGCGGCGAGTCAGCCCCAGCATTTT. As protein: CASSQDRGRAASQPQHF.

The V gene is TRBV9, the J gene TRBJ1-3; TRBD1 is a possible D gene (6 bases). The CDR3 length is 17 residues. V shed 0 bases and J shed 0 bases, with 13 bases lying between them. The germline V gene encodes CDR1 SGDLS and CDR2 YYNGEE. CDR3 in amino acids: CASSVAPDRSSGNTIYF. In nucleotides, the CDR3 is TGTGCCAGCAGCGTAGCACCCGACAGGAGCTCTGGAAACACCATATATTTT.

This clone turned up a few times. The CDR3 nucleotides read TGTGCCAGCAGCACCTGGGACAGCCTGGCCGGGGAGCTGTTTTTT. Residues: CASSTWDSLAGELFF. The chain employs TRBV9 and TRBJ2-2, with TRBD1 matching 7 bases. V lost 4 bases, J lost 6 bases, and 9 bases stayed unmatched. Germline CDR1 is SGDLS and CDR2 is YYNGEE. The CDR3 has 15 amino acids.

J is TRBJ1-4 and V is TRBV6-5; no clear D. Trimming left V 5 bases short and J 5 bases short, with 9 bases between. In germline, CDR1 is MNHEY, CDR2 SVGAGI. This CDR3 region has 13 residues. CDR3 in DNA: TGTGCCAGCAGTAACTGGCGGAATGAAAAACTGTTTTTT. Its protein product is CASSNWRNEKLFF.

The gene calls are TRBV5-1 and TRBJ2-2; no reliable D call. Germline CDR1 and CDR2: SGHRS and YFSETQ. The CDR3 is made up of 11 amino acids. The V gene lost 3 bases and the J gene lost 4 bases, with 1 base spanning the gap. Here the CDR3 reads CASSSTGELFF. In DNA form, the CDR3 reads TGCGCCAGCAGCTCCACCGGGGAGCTGTTTTTT.

The rearrangement links TRBV7-2 to TRBJ1-5; 7 bases agree with TRBD1. With 4 bases clipped from V and 6 bases from J, the junction kept 6 bases outside the gene matches. The CDR3 length is 14 residues. Germline V gives CDR1 SGHTA, CDR2 FQGNSA. The CDR3: CASSSADRVQPQHF. CDR3 nucleotides: TGTGCCAGCAGCTCTGCTGACAGGGTTCAGCCCCAGCATTTT.

This rearrangement joins TRBV6-1 to TRBJ2-2; the match to TRBD2 covers 7 bases. Germline V gives CDR1 MNHNS, CDR2 SASEGT. V shed 0 bases and J 7 bases; nucleotides not matched to a gene: 5. The CDR3 has 15 amino acids. This chain's CDR3 is CASSEAGAGYGELFF. CDR3 nucleotide sequence: TGTGCCAGCAGTGAAGCAGGAGCGGGGTACGGGGAGCTGTTTTTT.

The CDR3 spells CASSQLAGGQETQYF. CDR3 DNA: TGTGCCAGCAGCCAACTAGCGGGGGGCCAAGAGACCCAGTACTTC. The chain is built from TRBV13 and TRBJ2-5, with 12 bases matching TRBD2. V shed 5 bases and J 1 base; nucleotides not matched to a gene: 2. This CDR3 is 15 amino acids long. Germline CDR1 PRHDT, CDR2 FYEKMQ (reference sequence).

This clone was seen a handful of times. The CDR3 nucleotides read TGTGCCTGGGCGGGTTTCGCGAGAACCGGGGAGCTGTTTTTT. This codes for CAWAGFARTGELFF. This chain joins TRBV30 and TRBJ2-2; TRBD2 might be the D (5 bases). The germline V gene encodes CDR1 GTSNPN and CDR2 SVGIG (reference sequence). The CDR3 consists of 14 residues. The V and J ends lost 5 bases and 5 bases respectively, with 15 bases between them.

This chain connects TRBV4-3 to TRBJ1-2; TRBD1 is a possible D gene (5 bases). There are 14 residues in the CDR3. The germline V gene has CDR1 LGHNA and CDR2 YSLEER. V shed 4 bases and J shed 6 bases, with 15 bases lying between them. The CDR3 sequence: CASSPTGSTNGYTF. CDR3 sequence (DNA): TGCGCCAGCAGCCCCACAGGCTCCACCAATGGCTACACCTTC.

The gene calls are TRBV19 and TRBJ2-7, with TRBD1 matching over 9 bases. This CDR3 spans 13 amino acids. Germline V gene sequence: CDR1 LNHDA, CDR2 SQIVND (reference sequence). Trimming cost V 6 bases and J 6 bases; bases outside gene matches: 6. CDR3 protein: CASSRDRVGEQYF. CDR3 coding DNA: TGTGCCAGTAGCCGGGACAGGGTAGGCGAGCAGTACTTC.

This clone turned up a few times. This chain links TRBV30 with TRBJ1-5; D is undetermined. V lost 2 bases to trimming and J lost 3 bases, with 11 bases between them. Per the germline V gene, CDR1 is GTSNPN and CDR2 is SVGIG (reference sequence). The CDR3 is made up of 14 amino acids. The CDR3: CAWSKTQPNQPQHF. Written as DNA, the CDR3 is TGTGCCTGGAGTAAAACACAACCCAATCAGCCCCAGCATTTT.

DNA for the CDR3: TGTGCCAGCAGCCTTCGGAGGGTAGGAGAGACCCAGTACTTC. It codes for CASSLRRVGETQYF. The chain recombines TRBV5-6 with TRBJ2-5; tentatively, D is TRBD2 (6 bases). The V gene lost 4 bases and the J gene lost 4 bases, with 14 bases spanning the gap. The CDR3 contains 14 residues. From germline, CDR1 is SGHDT and CDR2 YYEEEE.

V usage is TRBV30 and J usage is TRBJ2-7; D ambiguous. Trimming pared 1 base from V and 3 bases from J, leaving 10 bases between. Germline CDR1 reads GTSNPN; CDR2 reads SVGIG (reference sequence). The CDR3 covers 13 residues. CDR3 loop: CAWSAAGFYEQYF. CDR3 DNA sequence: TGTGCCTGGAGTGCGGCCGGCTTCTACGAGCAGTACTTC.

The genes are TRBV19 and TRBJ1-5, with D hard to call. Germline V gene lookup returns CDR1 LNHDA and CDR2 SQIVND (reference sequence). This CDR3 region has 13 residues. V was pared by 5 bases and J by 10 bases, with 15 bases between. The CDR3 protein is CASSLMKTHPQHF. CDR3 DNA: TGTGCCAGTAGTCTCATGAAAACACATCCCCAGCATTTT.

This clone was seen just once. The V and J genes are TRBV11-2 and TRBJ2-6; weak D call: TRBD2 (5 bases). With 5 bases removed from V and 14 bases from J, the gap between germline ends came to 16 bases. Per the germline V gene, CDR1 is SGHAT and CDR2 is FQNNGV. This CDR3 is 13 amino acids long. Here the CDR3 DNA reads TGTGCCAGCAGCCCCGACAAGGTCGGGATCCTGACTTTC. Amino acid sequence: CASSPDKVGILTF.

This rearrangement joins TRBV19 to TRBJ1-3, with 9 positions matching TRBD1. Germline CDR1 reads LNHDA; CDR2 reads SQIVND (reference sequence). The CDR3 contains 15 residues. With V trimmed by 10 bases and J by 4 bases, 11 bases remained unmatched. The CDR3 protein is CATGDRVKSGNTIYF. CDR3 nucleotides: TGTGCCACCGGGGACAGGGTGAAATCGGGAAACACCATATATTTT.

The rearrangement links TRBV15 to TRBJ2-7; 12 bases are shared with TRBD2. Looked up from germline, CDR1 is LNHNV and CDR2 is YYDKDF (reference sequence). V lost 3 bases, J lost 4 bases, and 7 bases stayed unmatched. The CDR3 loop spans 16 amino acids. CDR3 in DNA: TGTGCCACCAGCAGCGATCGGACTAGCGGGGTGTACGAGCAGTACTTC. This translates into CATSSDRTSGVYEQYF.

V and J are TRBV6-1 and TRBJ1-1, with 7 positions matching TRBD1. This CDR3 has 14 amino acids. With V trimmed by 7 bases and J by 0 bases, 5 bases remained unmatched. Germline values: CDR1 MNHNS, CDR2 SASEGT. Here the CDR3 DNA reads TGTGCCAGCACTCTGGGACAGTTGAACACTGAAGCTTTCTTT. It is translated as CASTLGQLNTEAFF.

Only a few counts were recorded for this clone. The chain joins TRBV19 to TRBJ1-5, with a possible D match to TRBD1 (6 bases). The germline V gene encodes CDR1 LNHDA and CDR2 SQIVND (reference sequence). Trimming removed 5 bases from V and 6 bases from J, with 11 bases in between. This CDR3 is 13 amino acids long. The CDR3 region has the DNA TGTGCCAGTAGTGGACAGAACTCTCAGCCCCAGCATTTT. This sequence encodes CASSGQNSQPQHF. Looking up the rest from reference TRBV19 and TRBJ1-5 gives the full variable domain: DGGITQSPKYLFRKEGQNVTLSCEQNLNHDAMYWYRQDPGQGLRLIYYSQIVNDFQKGDIAEGYSVSREKKESFPLTVTSAQKNPTAFYLCASSGQNSQPQHFGDGTRLSIL.

The genes are TRBV4-1 and TRBJ2-7; 8 nucleotides agree with TRBD2. The CDR3 sequence is 18 residues long. Germline V CDR1 and CDR2: MGHRA, YSYEKL. V was clipped by 1 base and J by 5 bases; unmatched bases: 16. CDR3 amino acids: CASSQGPPGTSSPHEQYF. The CDR3 DNA reads TGCGCCAGCAGCCAAGGGCCTCCTGGGACTAGTAGCCCCCACGAGCAGTACTTC.

The chain employs TRBV19 and TRBJ1-3; D is ambiguous. V shed 5 bases and J shed 0 bases, with 11 bases lying between them. Germline values: CDR1 LNHDA, CDR2 SQIVND (reference sequence). This CDR3 is built from 15 residues. CDR3 protein: CASSPSEFSGNTIYF. CDR3 DNA: TGTGCCAGTAGTCCCTCGGAGTTCTCTGGAAACACCATATATTTT.

The chain recombines TRBV30 with TRBJ2-2; possibly TRBD2 for D (6 bases). CDR1 and CDR2 from the germline V gene are GTSNPN and SVGIG (reference sequence). There are 12 residues in the CDR3. Trimming left V 8 bases short and J 5 bases short, with 12 bases between. Here the CDR3 reads CARDSGTGELFF. CDR3 sequence (DNA): TGTGCCCGGGACTCAGGGACCGGGGAGCTGTTTTTT.

This clone was detected ten times or more. Here the CDR3 DNA reads TGCGCCAGCAGCCAAGGAGAGGGGCCCCTCTACGAGCAGTACTTC. Protein sequence: CASSQGEGPLYEQYF. This chain uses TRBV4-3 with TRBJ2-7, with D perhaps TRBD1 or TRBD2 (5 bases each). This CDR3 has 15 residues. CDR1 is LGHNA and CDR2 is YSLEER in the germline V gene. The germline V and J ends were trimmed by 1 base and 3 bases, with 13 bases remaining between them.

The chain links TRBV19 to TRBJ1-5, with D perhaps matching TRBD1 (5 bases). Germline V gives CDR1 LNHDA, CDR2 SQIVND (reference sequence). The germline V and J ends were trimmed by 7 bases and 3 bases, with 19 bases remaining between them. The length of the CDR3 is 16 residues. CDR3 loop: CASTYGEGLVNQPQHF. The CDR3 DNA reads as TGTGCCAGTACCTATGGGGAGGGGTTGGTCAATCAGCCCCAGCATTTT.

The CDR3 DNA reads TGTGCCACCAGCAGAGTGAATCAGCCCCAGCATTTT. Encoded protein: CATSRVNQPQHF. J is TRBJ1-5 and V is TRBV15; unclear D gene. CDR3 size: 12 residues. Per germline, CDR1 LNHNV and CDR2 YYDKDF (reference sequence). V dropped 1 base and J dropped 4 bases, with 2 bases sitting between them.

This sequence joins TRBV7-9 and TRBJ2-7, with TRBD1 matching 7 bases. Germline V gives CDR1 SEHNR, CDR2 FQNEAQ (reference sequence). V shed 5 bases, J shed 1 base, and the junction held 17 bases outside the gene matches. This CDR3 has 18 amino acids. For the CDR3, the DNA is TGTGCCAGCAGCCCATACAAAGGACAGGACCCATGGTCCTACGAGCAGTACTTC. It yields the protein CASSPYKGQDPWSYEQYF.